Following are 27 T cell receptor beta chains from one sample sequenced in a study of T cell repertoires in cytomegalovirus infection. TCRdb redid the calling of the reads with MiXCR, one entry per CDR3 protein. Here the sample spans around 630,000 distinct CDR3 sequences, less than 25% being singletons. The sequenced sample consisted of CD8+ T cells from PBMCs. The receptors here all came from a human donor in good health (CMV status not recorded). Some clones in this sample may be carry-over from other donors' samples.

The chain uses TRBV28 and TRBJ2-1; possible D gene TRBD1, 6 bases. The V end lost 5 bases, the J end lost 8 bases, and 16 bases lay between the germline ends. The CDR3 runs 14 residues. Germline CDR1 is MDHEN and CDR2 is SYDVKM. The CDR3 coding sequence is TGTGCCAGCAGTGCCCTCAGGGGAGATTATGAGCAGTTCTTC. Its protein is CASSALRGDYEQFF.

The chain couples TRBV9 to TRBJ2-1, with D possibly matching TRBD2 (6 bases). The CDR3 totals 17 residues. Trimming took off 4 bases at V and 0 bases at J, with 17 bases between the two ends. The germline V gene has CDR1 SGDLS and CDR2 YYNGEE. The CDR3 reads CASSPVGTTSSYNEQFF. Written as DNA, the CDR3 is TGTGCCAGCAGCCCTGTTGGGACGACTAGCTCCTACAATGAGCAGTTCTTC.

A few counts support this clonotype. The V and J genes are TRBV28 and TRBJ2-7; no clear D gene. V dropped 4 bases and J dropped 7 bases, with 14 bases sitting between them. This CDR3 spans 13 amino acids. The germline V gene has CDR1 MDHEN and CDR2 SYDVKM. DNA of the CDR3: TGTGCCAGCAGTTCGCCACCTCTCGGGGAGCAGTACGTC. Translation: CASSSPPLGEQYV.

This clonotype was detected only a few times. The CDR3 loop reads CASSLGTGGLDTEAFF. The CDR3 bases are TGTGCCAGCAGTCTGGGGACAGGGGGCTTGGACACTGAAGCTTTCTTT. V usage is TRBV6-2 or TRBV6-3 and J usage is TRBJ1-1; 12 bases map to TRBD1. This CDR3 spans 16 amino acids. Germline lookup yields CDR1 MNHEY and CDR2 SVGEGT. The V gene end was trimmed by 5 bases and the J gene end by 3 bases; junction bases not matched to a gene: 7.

This clonotype was found a few times. The J gene is TRBJ2-2, the V gene TRBV5-1, with TRBD1 matching over 7 bases. V trimming: 6 bases; J trimming: 7 bases; junction bases outside the gene matches: 9. The V gene's germline CDR1 is SGHRS and CDR2 YFSETQ. This CDR3 has 14 residues. Here the CDR3 DNA reads TGCGCCAGCACACCGAAGGGGGCTTTCGGGGAGCTGTTTTTT. Its translation: CASTPKGAFGELFF.

This clonotype was seen more than once but under ten times. The chain employs TRBV7-9 and TRBJ1-2; D is perhaps TRBD1 (6 bases). In germline, CDR1 is SEHNR, CDR2 FQNEAQ (reference sequence). This CDR3 has 14 amino acids. Trimming shortened V by 2 bases and J by 6 bases, and 13 bases separated the two germline ends. CDR3 in DNA: TGTGCCAGCAGCTTAACGACAGGCGGGGATGGCTACACCTTC. Amino acid sequence: CASSLTTGGDGYTF.

The chain combines TRBV29-1 with TRBJ2-1; tentative D call: TRBD1 (6 bases). From germline, CDR1 is SQVTM and CDR2 ANQGSEA. The CDR3 has 13 amino acids. Trimming shortened V by 1 base and J by 10 bases, and 14 bases separated the two germline ends. The CDR3 DNA sequence: TGCAGCGTTGAAGGGGCTTTGACAGGCGAGCAGTTCTTC. It translates to CSVEGALTGEQFF.

The V gene is TRBV19, the J gene TRBJ2-2; TRBD1 is a possible D gene (5 bases). In germline, CDR1 is LNHDA, CDR2 SQIVND (reference sequence). CDR3 length equals 17 residues. Trimming pared 4 bases from V and 1 base from J, leaving 16 bases between. Written as DNA, the CDR3 is TGTGCCAGTAGTACCCCGTCTTTGACAGAGAACACCGGGGAGCTGTTTTTT. It is translated as CASSTPSLTENTGELFF.

This clonotype has more than one count but fewer than ten. V and J are TRBV20-1 and TRBJ1-1; tentatively, D is TRBD1 (5 bases). This CDR3 comprises 13 residues. Trimming cost V 3 bases and J 0 bases, with 8 bases left between them. Germline V gives CDR1 DFQATT, CDR2 SNEGSKA (reference sequence). CDR3 loop: CSASDSMNTEAFF. In DNA form, the CDR3 reads TGCAGTGCTAGTGACAGCATGAACACTGAAGCTTTCTTT.

Only a few counts were recorded for this clonotype. This sequence joins TRBV7-9 and TRBJ2-1; 13 bases agree with TRBD2. V shed 6 bases and J 9 bases; nucleotides not matched to a gene: 20. CDR3 length equals 19 residues. Per germline, CDR1 SEHNR and CDR2 FQNEAQ (reference sequence). This CDR3 is CASRTRVGGRTSGGSEQFF. CDR3 nucleotide sequence: TGTGCCAGCAGAACGAGGGTCGGGGGACGGACTAGCGGGGGATCTGAGCAGTTCTTC.

This clonotype was observed a few times. The rearrangement joins TRBV20-1 to TRBJ2-3, with D possibly being TRBD1 (6 bases). V lost 5 bases, J lost 4 bases, and 19 bases lay in between. The CDR3 has 15 residues. Germline CDR1 reads DFQATT; CDR2 reads SNEGSKA (reference sequence). CDR3 loop: CSAHREDTVADTQYF. The CDR3 DNA is TGCAGTGCTCACAGGGAAGATACTGTGGCAGATACGCAGTATTTT.

The V gene is TRBV23-1, the J gene TRBJ2-4, with D unresolved. TRBV23-1 is placed among ORFs of uncertain function. The CDR3 is 14 residues long. With 2 bases removed from V and 5 bases from J, the gap between germline ends came to 10 bases. The CDR3 DNA reads as TGCGCCAGCAGTCAAGGCCAACACGAAAACATTCAGTACTTC. This codes for CASSQGQHENIQYF.

The chain uses TRBV6-2 or TRBV6-3 and TRBJ2-1; maybe TRBD2 (5 bases). The CDR3 consists of 14 residues. Trimming took 10 bases from V and 3 from J, leaving 16 bases between them. Germline lookup yields CDR1 MNHEY and CDR2 SVGEGT. The CDR3 region has the DNA TGTGCCATCCGGACTGGATTTAACTACAATGAGCAGTTCTTC. The encoded protein is CAIRTGFNYNEQFF.

The sample holds a few counts of this clonotype. The rearrangement links TRBV5-5 to TRBJ2-7; D unresolved. Trimming stripped 0 bases from V and 2 bases from J, with 9 bases between. The germline V gene encodes CDR1 SGHKS and CDR2 YYEKEE (reference sequence). The CDR3 loop spans 14 amino acids. The CDR3 is CASSLVGYTYEQYF. As DNA, the CDR3 is TGTGCCAGCAGCTTGGTCGGTTATACCTACGAGCAGTACTTC.

On this clonotype itself: Germline and junction disagree at one end, which may indicate a read error. The V and J genes are TRBV3-1 and TRBJ2-7; D is undetermined. The CDR3 length is 14 residues. Germline V gene data show CDR1 as LGHDT and CDR2 as YNNKEL (reference sequence). The CDR3 loop is CASRQEYWDYEQYF. The DNA of the CDR3 is TGTGCCAGCAGACAAGAATATTGGGACTACGAGCAGTACTTC.

The chain links TRBV20-1 to TRBJ1-1, with 7 bases that match TRBD1. V gave up 0 bases and J gave up 5 bases; unmatched junction bases: 6. CDR1 and CDR2 from the germline V gene are DFQATT and SNEGSKA (reference sequence). This CDR3 region has 14 residues. The CDR3 region has the DNA TGCAGTGCTAGAGATTTCAGGGGGGGGACTGAAGCTTTCTTT. Translation gives CSARDFRGGTEAFF.

In its sample, this clonotype was seen many times. The chain uses TRBV12-3 or TRBV12-4 and TRBJ2-2; D call uncertain. The CDR3 is made up of 13 amino acids. Trimming cost V 6 bases and J 0 bases, with 5 bases left between them. The CDR3 here is CASRPANTGELFF. The CDR3 nucleotides read TGTGCCAGCAGGCCCGCGAACACCGGGGAGCTGTTTTTT.

There are a few counts of this clonotype. This sequence joins TRBV20-1 and TRBJ2-3; tentative D call: TRBD1 (6 bases). CDR3 length equals 14 residues. V gave up 5 bases and J gave up 6 bases, with 18 bases separating them. Germline CDR1 and CDR2: DFQATT and SNEGSKA (reference sequence). The CDR3 spells CSAPGQGLGDTQYF. CDR3 nucleotides: TGCAGTGCTCCCGGGCAGGGGCTAGGGGATACGCAGTATTTT.

The V gene is TRBV7-4, the J gene TRBJ1-5; D is possibly TRBD1 (6 bases). This CDR3 has 16 amino acids. Looked up from germline, CDR1 is SGHVT and CDR2 is SQSDAQ. V shed 5 bases and J shed 3 bases, with 17 bases lying between them. Here the CDR3 reads CASSADSGAPNQPQHF. CDR3 DNA sequence: TGTGCCAGCAGCGCGGACAGTGGGGCCCCCAATCAGCCCCAGCATTTT.

For this clonotype: A read error may be the cause here, since a much bigger clone is one base away. The rearrangement links TRBV19 to TRBJ2-2; TRBD1 aligns across 7 bases. Germline CDR1 is LNHDA and CDR2 is SQIVND (reference sequence). This CDR3 comprises 15 residues. The CDR3 region has the DNA TGTGTCAGTAGTGCCCTACAGGGGTTCACCGGGGAGCTGTTTTTT. This codes for CVSSALQGFTGELFF.

The V and J genes are TRBV20-1 and TRBJ1-1, with TRBD1 matching over 7 bases. Germline CDR1 and CDR2: DFQATT and SNEGSKA (reference sequence). This CDR3 is built from 19 residues. V was clipped by 1 base and J by 0 bases; unmatched bases: 17. The CDR3, as DNA: TGCAGTGCTAGAGGGGATTTGGGTGACAGGGTTTGGATGAACACTGAAGCTTTCTTT. Its protein is CSARGDLGDRVWMNTEAFF.

This clonotype came up a few times. The rearrangement uses TRBV10-3 and TRBJ2-4; D might be TRBD1 (6 bases). The germline V gene has CDR1 ENHRY and CDR2 SYGVKD. This CDR3 contains 13 residues. Trimming took 10 bases from V and 7 from J, leaving 17 bases between them. CDR3 coding DNA: TGTGCCACCCGAACCAACAGGGAGAACATTCAGTACTTC. Its protein is CATRTNRENIQYF.

This chain connects TRBV6-2 or TRBV6-3 to TRBJ2-1; possible D gene TRBD1, 5 bases. V lost 1 base, J lost 5 bases, and 6 bases lay in between. From germline, CDR1 is MNHEY and CDR2 SVGEGT. The CDR3 covers 13 residues. DNA of the CDR3: TGTGCCAGCAGTTACTTCAGGGACAATGAGCAGTTCTTC. Protein sequence: CASSYFRDNEQFF.

This clonotype was seen many times. The V gene is TRBV7-6, the J gene TRBJ2-5; no reliable D call. There are 16 residues in the CDR3. Deletions cut 0 bases from V and 5 bases from J, with 16 bases between. Germline V lookup: CDR1 SGHVS, CDR2 FNYEAQ. The CDR3 sequence: CASSLARGSKRETQYF. CDR3 coding DNA: TGTGCCAGCAGCTTAGCACGTGGATCTAAGAGGGAGACCCAGTACTTC.

This chain uses TRBV2 with TRBJ2-7; D not certain. This CDR3 contains 10 residues. Trimming took off 6 bases at V and 6 bases at J, with 6 bases between the two ends. The germline V gene has CDR1 SNHLY and CDR2 FYNNEI. CDR3 nucleotide sequence: TGTGCCAGCAGGGGGATCGAGCAGTACGTC. Translating it yields CASRGIEQYV.

This clonotype was seen a handful of times. The gene calls are TRBV27 and TRBJ1-5; 11 bases are a match to TRBD1. J was trimmed by 2 bases and V by 4 bases; bases with no gene match: 7. Germline V gene data show CDR1 as MNHEY and CDR2 as SMNVEV (reference sequence). This CDR3 is 17 amino acids long. This CDR3 reads CASSYGTGGLGNQPQHF. The CDR3, as DNA: TGTGCCAGCAGTTATGGGACAGGGGGGTTGGGCAATCAGCCCCAGCATTTT.

This clonotype has a count of ten or more. In DNA, the CDR3 is TGCAGCGTTGGAGGACTAGCGGGGTCGGGGTACAATGAGCAGTTCTTC. Amino acid sequence: CSVGGLAGSGYNEQFF. V is TRBV29-1 and J is TRBJ2-1; 12 nucleotides agree with TRBD2. V was clipped by 4 bases and J by 4 bases; unmatched bases: 8. There are 16 residues in the CDR3. In germline, CDR1 is SQVTM, CDR2 ANQGSEA.